Reported below is one T cell receptor (beta chain). Its antigen is still unknown. This entry belongs to a study of cytomegalovirus exposure and HLA in healthy donors. 13 Jbeta primers and 60 Vbeta primers were used for the PCR. Profiled with immunoSEQ multiplex PCR; TCRdb holds only in-frame clones, not every one. The sample includes some 120,000 clones, around three quarters seen only once; the top ten take approximately 9.9%. The V and J ends lost 4 bases and 9 bases respectively, with 16 bases between them. In germline, CDR1 is SNHLY, CDR2 FYNNEI. The CDR3 runs 14 residues. Study-wide findings and caveats: In vitro testing confirmed a few CMV-associated chains as specific for CMV antigens. Rates of TCR association differed by HLA locus in a later analysis, with DRB1 highest and HLA-C lowest.

The receptor's source is a man aged 35 to 55 in good health and CMV-seropositive. Sequencing input: PBMCs. The gene calls are TRBV2 and TRBJ2-1; weak D call: TRBD1 (5 bases). The CDR3: CASSVRTLSREQFF. CDR3 sequence (DNA): TGTGCCAGCAGTGTTCGGACACTGTCTCGTGAGCAGTTCTTC.